These T cell receptor beta chains were read from a single sample in a study of shared clonotypes between healthy human individuals. Libraries were prepared by immunoSEQ multiplex PCR; TCRdb keeps only in-frame clonotypes and omits some of them. In the table there are over 2 million clones, 90% to 95% of which are singletons. What was sequenced was naive CD4+ T cells sorted from blood. The origin of the receptors is a man aged 18-30 years in good health. Both conserved end residues are part of each CDR3. A D gene is named only where the DNA matches it firmly. Not all rows give a size; the values are once, few, many and, for expanded clones, a class.

j_call: TRBJ2-1
v_call: TRBV11-2
clone_size: .
d_call: .
cdr3_aa: CASSRTHTLYNEQFF
cdr3_nt: TGTGCCAGCAGCCGGACACATACCTTATACAATGAGCAGTTCTTC

j_call: TRBJ1-1
v_call: TRBV27
clone_size: once
d_call: .
cdr3_aa: CASSREGLNTEAFF
cdr3_nt: TGTGCCAGCAGTAGAGAGGGGTTGAACACTGAAGCTTTCTTT

j_call: TRBJ1-2
v_call: TRBV18
clone_size: once
d_call: .
cdr3_aa: CASSLQDSYGYTF
cdr3_nt: TGTGCCAGCTCACTTCAGGACAGCTATGGCTACACCTTC

j_call: TRBJ1-1
v_call: TRBV10-3
clone_size: .
d_call: .
cdr3_aa: CAISRELTEAFF
cdr3_nt: TGTGCCATCAGCCGGGAGTTAACGGAAGCTTTCTTT

j_call: TRBJ2-7
v_call: TRBV6-5
clone_size: .
d_call: .
cdr3_aa: CASRTGAYEQYF
cdr3_nt: TGTGCCAGCAGGACCGGGGCCTACGAGCAGTACTTC

j_call: TRBJ1-4
v_call: TRBV4-2
clone_size: .
d_call: .
cdr3_aa: CASSQVGQATNEKLFF
cdr3_nt: TGTGCCAGCAGCCAAGTCGGCCAGGCAACTAATGAAAAACTGTTTTTT

j_call: TRBJ1-2
v_call: TRBV7-2
clone_size: .
d_call: .
cdr3_aa: CASRAPVGGYTF
cdr3_nt: TGTGCCAGCAGGGCCCCAGTTGGGGGCTACACCTTC

j_call: TRBJ2-7
v_call: TRBV12-5
clone_size: .
d_call: .
cdr3_aa: CASGLIGSYGEQYF
cdr3_nt: TGTGCTAGTGGTTTGATCGGTAGCTATGGCGAGCAGTACTTC

j_call: TRBJ2-7
v_call: TRBV18
clone_size: .
d_call: TRBD1
cdr3_aa: CASVRDRTYEQYF
cdr3_nt: TGTGCCAGCGTACGGGACAGGACATACGAGCAGTACTTC

j_call: TRBJ2-1
v_call: TRBV30
clone_size: .
d_call: .
cdr3_aa: CAWSVGVHYNEQFF
cdr3_nt: TGTGCCTGGAGTGTAGGGGTCCATTACAATGAGCAGTTCTTC

j_call: TRBJ2-7
v_call: TRBV6-1
clone_size: .
d_call: .
cdr3_aa: CASSITGYEQYF
cdr3_nt: TGTGCCAGCAGTATAACGGGTTACGAGCAGTACTTC

j_call: TRBJ2-7
v_call: TRBV10-3
clone_size: .
d_call: TRBD2
cdr3_aa: CAISGLAGGGEQYF
cdr3_nt: TGTGCCATCAGCGGACTAGCGGGAGGGGGGGAGCAGTACTTC

j_call: TRBJ1-4
v_call: TRBV14
clone_size: .
d_call: .
cdr3_aa: CASSRNKLKLFF
cdr3_nt: TGTGCCAGCAGCCGGAACAAATTAAAACTGTTTTTT

j_call: TRBJ1-4
v_call: TRBV5-1
clone_size: .
d_call: .
cdr3_aa: CASSLLGLQGTSNEKLFF
cdr3_nt: TGCGCCAGCAGCCTGCTCGGCCTCCAGGGGACCAGTAATGAAAAACTGTTTTTT

j_call: TRBJ2-7
v_call: TRBV5-6
clone_size: .
d_call: TRBD2
cdr3_aa: CASSHRRTSGTYEQYF
cdr3_nt: TGTGCCAGCAGCCATCGTAGGACTAGCGGAACCTACGAGCAGTACTTC

j_call: TRBJ2-2
v_call: TRBV29-1
clone_size: .
d_call: .
cdr3_aa: CSVEEGSNTGELFF
cdr3_nt: TGCAGCGTTGAAGAGGGGAGCAACACCGGGGAGCTGTTTTTT

j_call: TRBJ2-2
v_call: TRBV30
clone_size: once
d_call: .
cdr3_aa: CAWRLGTNTGELFF
cdr3_nt: TGTGCCTGGAGGCTGGGGACGAACACCGGGGAGCTGTTTTTT